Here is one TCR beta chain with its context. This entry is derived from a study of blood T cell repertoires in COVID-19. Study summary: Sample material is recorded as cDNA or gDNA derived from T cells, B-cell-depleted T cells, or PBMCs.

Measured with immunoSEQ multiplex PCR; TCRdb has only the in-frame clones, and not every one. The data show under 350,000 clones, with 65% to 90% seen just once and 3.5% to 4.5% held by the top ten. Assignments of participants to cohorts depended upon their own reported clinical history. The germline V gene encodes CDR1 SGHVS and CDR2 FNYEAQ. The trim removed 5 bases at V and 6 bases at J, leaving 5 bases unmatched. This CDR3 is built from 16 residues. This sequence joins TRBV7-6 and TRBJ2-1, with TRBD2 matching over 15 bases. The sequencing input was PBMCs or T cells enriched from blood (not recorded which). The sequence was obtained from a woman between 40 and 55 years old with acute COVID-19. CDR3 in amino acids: CASSHPGLAGGNEQFF. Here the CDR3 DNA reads TGTGCCAGCAGCCACCCGGGACTAGCGGGAGGCAATGAGCAGTTCTTC. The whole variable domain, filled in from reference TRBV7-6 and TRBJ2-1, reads GAGVSQSPRYKVTKRGQDVALRCDPISGHVSLYWYRQALGQGPEFLTYFNYEAQQDKSGLPNDRFSAERPEGSISTLTIQRTEQRDSAMYRCASSHPGLAGGNEQFFGPGTRLTVL.